This TCR beta chain emerged from a study of shared clonotypes between healthy human individuals. General study findings and limits: Estimated richness values were generally larger in naive subsets than in memory subsets.

This clone was counted a single time. Antigen specificity is unknown. V was shortened by 7 bases and J by 7 bases, with 23 bases between the two germline ends. CDR1 is MDHEN and CDR2 is SYDVKM in the germline V gene. The CDR3 totals 16 residues. Sequencing was at deep level. Repertoires were generated with immunoSEQ multiplex PCR, while TCRdb's copy carries only in-frame clones and drops some. The table includes some 350,000 clones, around 72% detected once. The TCR comes from a man in his thirties or forties in good health. The sequenced sample was memory CD4+ T cells sorted from blood. Subset indicated: CD45RA-negative fraction. V usage is TRBV28 and J usage is TRBJ2-1, with D perhaps TRBD1 or TRBD2 (5 bases each). The CDR3 sequence: CASIPSGPGMGNEQFF. CDR3 DNA sequence: TGTGCCAGCATTCCCTCGGGGCCGGGTATGGGGAATGAGCAGTTCTTC.